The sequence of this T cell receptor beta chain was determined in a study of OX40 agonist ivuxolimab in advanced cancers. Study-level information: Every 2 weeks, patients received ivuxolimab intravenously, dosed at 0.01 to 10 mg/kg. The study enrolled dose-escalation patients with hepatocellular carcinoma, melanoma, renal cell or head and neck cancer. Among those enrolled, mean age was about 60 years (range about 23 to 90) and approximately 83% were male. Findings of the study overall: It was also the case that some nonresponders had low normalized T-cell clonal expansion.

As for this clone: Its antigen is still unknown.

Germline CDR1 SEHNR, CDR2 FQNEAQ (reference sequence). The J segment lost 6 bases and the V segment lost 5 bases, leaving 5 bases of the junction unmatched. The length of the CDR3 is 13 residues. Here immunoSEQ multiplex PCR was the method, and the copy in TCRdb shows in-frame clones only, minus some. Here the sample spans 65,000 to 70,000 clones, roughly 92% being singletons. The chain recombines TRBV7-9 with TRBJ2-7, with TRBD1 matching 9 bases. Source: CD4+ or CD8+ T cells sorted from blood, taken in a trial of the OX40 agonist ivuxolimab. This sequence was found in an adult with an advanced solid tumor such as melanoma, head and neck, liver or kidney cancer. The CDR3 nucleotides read TGTGCCAGCAGCCGGACAGGGGTGGGCGAGCAGTACTTC. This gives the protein CASSRTGVGEQYF.